The source of this T cell receptor beta chain is a study of blood T cell repertoires in COVID-19. Study-level background: Researchers got acute and convalescent COVID-19 samples from the United States, Italy and Spain. From T cells, B-cell-depleted T cells, or PBMCs came the material, which was cDNA or gDNA.

How the authors handled the data: Reference gene primer amplification in the assay estimated nucleated cell counts. Libraries were prepared by immunoSEQ multiplex PCR; TCRdb keeps only in-frame clonotypes and omits some of them. That table is the source of V, J and clone size, and D and trimming were worked out from the DNA. The sample includes 60,000 to 65,000 clones, roughly four fifths of them seen just once. V was pared by 4 bases and J by 0 bases, with 3 bases of the junction left unmatched. There are 15 residues in the CDR3. Germline CDR1 reads SGHNT; CDR2 reads YYREEE (reference sequence). The origin of this receptor is a human donor in a cohort sampled during active COVID-19. Material: peripheral blood. The chain uses TRBV5-4 and TRBJ1-3; 8 nucleotides agree with TRBD1. CDR3 sequence reads: CASSRQGYSGNTIYF. CDR3 nucleotides: TGTGCCAGCAGCCGACAGGGGTACTCTGGAAACACCATATATTTT.